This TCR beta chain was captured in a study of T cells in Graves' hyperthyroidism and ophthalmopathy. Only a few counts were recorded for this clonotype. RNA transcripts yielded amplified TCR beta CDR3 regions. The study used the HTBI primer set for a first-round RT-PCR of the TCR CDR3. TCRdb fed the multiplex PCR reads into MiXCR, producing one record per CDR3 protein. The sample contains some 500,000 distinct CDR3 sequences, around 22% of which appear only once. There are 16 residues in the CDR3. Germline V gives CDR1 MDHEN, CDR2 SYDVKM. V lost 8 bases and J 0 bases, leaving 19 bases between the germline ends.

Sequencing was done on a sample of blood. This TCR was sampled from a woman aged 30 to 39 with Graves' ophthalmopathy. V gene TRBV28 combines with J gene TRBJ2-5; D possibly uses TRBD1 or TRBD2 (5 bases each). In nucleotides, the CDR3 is TGTGCCAGCCTGGGGGACGGAACCACTAACCAAGAGACCCAGTACTTC. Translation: CASLGDGTTNQETQYF.